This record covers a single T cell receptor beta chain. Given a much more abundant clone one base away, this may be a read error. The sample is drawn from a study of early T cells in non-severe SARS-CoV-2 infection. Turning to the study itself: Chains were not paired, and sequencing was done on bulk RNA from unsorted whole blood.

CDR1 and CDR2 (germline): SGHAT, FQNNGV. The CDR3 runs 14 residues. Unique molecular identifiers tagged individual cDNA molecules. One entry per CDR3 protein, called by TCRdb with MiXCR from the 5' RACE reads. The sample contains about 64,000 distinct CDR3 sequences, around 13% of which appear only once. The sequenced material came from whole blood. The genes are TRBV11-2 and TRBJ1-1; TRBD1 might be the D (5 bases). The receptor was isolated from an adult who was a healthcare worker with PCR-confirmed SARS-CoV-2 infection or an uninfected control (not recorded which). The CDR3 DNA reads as TGTGCCAGCAGCGCGGGACTGACGAACACTGAAGCTTACTTT. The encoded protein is CASSAGLTNTEAYF.